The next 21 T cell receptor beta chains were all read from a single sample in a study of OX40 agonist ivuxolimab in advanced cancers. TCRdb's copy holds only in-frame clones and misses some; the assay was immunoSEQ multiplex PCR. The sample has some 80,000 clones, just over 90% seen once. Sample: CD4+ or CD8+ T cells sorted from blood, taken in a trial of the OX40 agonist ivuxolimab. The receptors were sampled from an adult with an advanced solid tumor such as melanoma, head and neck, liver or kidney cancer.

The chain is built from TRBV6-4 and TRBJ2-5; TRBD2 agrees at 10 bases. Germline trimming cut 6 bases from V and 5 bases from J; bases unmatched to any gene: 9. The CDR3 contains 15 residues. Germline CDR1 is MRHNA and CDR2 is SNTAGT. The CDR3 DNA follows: TGTGCCAGCAGCCAGAGCGGGAGGGCCTCTGAGACCCAGTACTTC. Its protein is CASSQSGRASETQYF.

The CDR3 protein is CASSPPGPRETQYF. CDR3 nucleotide sequence: TGTGCCAGCAGCCCGCCGGGTCCACGGGAGACCCAGTACTTC. This chain connects TRBV5-4 to TRBJ2-5; D remains unclear. V was trimmed by 4 bases and J by 5 bases, leaving 15 bases between them. Germline CDR1 and CDR2: SGHNT and YYREEE (reference sequence). This CDR3 has 14 residues.

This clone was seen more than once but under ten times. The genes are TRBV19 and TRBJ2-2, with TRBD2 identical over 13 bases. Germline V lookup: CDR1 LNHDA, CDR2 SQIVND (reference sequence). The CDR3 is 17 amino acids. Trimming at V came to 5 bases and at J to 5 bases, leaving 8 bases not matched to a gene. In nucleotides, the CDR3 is TGTGCCAGTAGTTTCCTTCGGGGACTAGCGGGAACCGGGGAGCTGTTTTTT. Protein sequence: CASSFLRGLAGTGELFF.

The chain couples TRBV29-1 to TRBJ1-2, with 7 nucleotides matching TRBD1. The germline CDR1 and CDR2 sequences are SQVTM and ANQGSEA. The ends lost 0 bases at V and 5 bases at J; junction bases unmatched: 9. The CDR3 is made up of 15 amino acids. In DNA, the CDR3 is TGCAGCGTTGAAGAGGGGGCAGGGGGATCTTATGGCTACACCTTC. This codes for CSVEEGAGGSYGYTF.

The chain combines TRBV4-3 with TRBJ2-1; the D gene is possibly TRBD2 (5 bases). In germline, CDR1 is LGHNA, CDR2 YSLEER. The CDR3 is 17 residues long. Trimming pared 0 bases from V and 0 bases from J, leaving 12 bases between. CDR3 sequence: CASSQDPGETSYNEQFF. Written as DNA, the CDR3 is TGCGCCAGCAGCCAAGATCCCGGGGAGACCTCCTACAATGAGCAGTTCTTC.

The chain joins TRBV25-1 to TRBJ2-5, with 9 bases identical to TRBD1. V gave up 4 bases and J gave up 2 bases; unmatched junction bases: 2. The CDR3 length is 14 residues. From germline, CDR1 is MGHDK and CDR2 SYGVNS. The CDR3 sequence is CASSADRGQETQYF. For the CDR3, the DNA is TGTGCCAGCAGTGCTGACAGGGGGCAAGAGACCCAGTACTTC.

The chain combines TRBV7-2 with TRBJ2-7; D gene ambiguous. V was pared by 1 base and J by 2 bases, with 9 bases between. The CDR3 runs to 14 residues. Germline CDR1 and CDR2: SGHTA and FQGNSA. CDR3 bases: TGTGCCAGCAGCTTAGATACAGTCACCTACGAGCAGTACTTC. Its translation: CASSLDTVTYEQYF.

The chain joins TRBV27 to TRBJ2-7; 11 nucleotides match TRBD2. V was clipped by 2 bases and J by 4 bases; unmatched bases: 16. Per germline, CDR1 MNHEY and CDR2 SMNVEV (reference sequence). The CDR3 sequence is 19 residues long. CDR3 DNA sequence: TGTGCCAGCAGTTTACGCGCTAGCGGGAGGCCCCTTAGAGTATACGAGCAGTACTTC. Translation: CASSLRASGRPLRVYEQYF.

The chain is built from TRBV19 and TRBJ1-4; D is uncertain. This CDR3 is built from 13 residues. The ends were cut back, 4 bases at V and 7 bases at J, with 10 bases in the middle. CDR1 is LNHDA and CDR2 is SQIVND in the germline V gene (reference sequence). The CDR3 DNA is TGTGCCAGTAGTACGCGCCCAACTGAAAAACTGTTTTTT. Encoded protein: CASSTRPTEKLFF. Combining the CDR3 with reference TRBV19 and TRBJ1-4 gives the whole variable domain DGGITQSPKYLFRKEGQNVTLSCEQNLNHDAMYWYRQDPGQGLRLIYYSQIVNDFQKGDIAEGYSVSREKKESFPLTVTSAQKNPTAFYLCASSTRPTEKLFFGSGTQLSVL.

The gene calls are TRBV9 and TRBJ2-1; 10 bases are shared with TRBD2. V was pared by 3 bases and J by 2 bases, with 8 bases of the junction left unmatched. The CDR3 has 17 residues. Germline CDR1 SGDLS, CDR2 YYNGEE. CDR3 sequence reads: CASSGETSGWTYNEQFF. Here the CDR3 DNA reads TGTGCCAGCAGCGGGGAGACTAGCGGGTGGACCTACAATGAGCAGTTCTTC.

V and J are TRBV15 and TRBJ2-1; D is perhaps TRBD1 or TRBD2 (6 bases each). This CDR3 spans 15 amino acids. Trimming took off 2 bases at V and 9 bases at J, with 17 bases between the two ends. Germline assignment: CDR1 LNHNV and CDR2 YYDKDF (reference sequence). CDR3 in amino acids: CATSRWRGESSEQFF. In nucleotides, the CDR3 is TGTGCCACCAGCAGATGGAGGGGGGAAAGTTCTGAGCAGTTCTTC.

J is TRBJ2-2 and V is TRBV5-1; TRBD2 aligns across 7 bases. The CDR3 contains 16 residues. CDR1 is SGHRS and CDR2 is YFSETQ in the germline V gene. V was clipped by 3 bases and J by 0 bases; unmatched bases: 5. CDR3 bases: TGCGCCAGCAGCTCGTTGGGAGGGCCGAACACCGGGGAGCTGTTTTTT. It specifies CASSSLGGPNTGELFF.

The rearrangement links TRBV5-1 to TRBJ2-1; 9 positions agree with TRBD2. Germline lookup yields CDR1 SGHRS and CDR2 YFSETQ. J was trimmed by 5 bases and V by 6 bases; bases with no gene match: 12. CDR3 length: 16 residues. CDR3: CASTFLSGSYNNEQFF. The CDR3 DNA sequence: TGCGCCAGCACCTTTCTTAGCGGGAGTTATAACAATGAGCAGTTCTTC.

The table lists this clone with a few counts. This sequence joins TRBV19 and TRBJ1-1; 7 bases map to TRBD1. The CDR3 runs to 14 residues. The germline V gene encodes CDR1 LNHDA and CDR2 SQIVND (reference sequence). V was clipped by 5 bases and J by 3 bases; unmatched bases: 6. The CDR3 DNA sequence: TGTGCCAGTAGTGAAGGGGGCTCGGACACTGAAGCTTTCTTT. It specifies CASSEGGSDTEAFF.

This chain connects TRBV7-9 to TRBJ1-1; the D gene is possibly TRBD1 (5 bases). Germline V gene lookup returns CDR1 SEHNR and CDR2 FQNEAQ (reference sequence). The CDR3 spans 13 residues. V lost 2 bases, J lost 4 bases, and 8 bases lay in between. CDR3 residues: CASSLPGRTEAFF. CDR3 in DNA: TGTGCCAGCAGCTTACCGGGGCGCACTGAAGCTTTCTTT.

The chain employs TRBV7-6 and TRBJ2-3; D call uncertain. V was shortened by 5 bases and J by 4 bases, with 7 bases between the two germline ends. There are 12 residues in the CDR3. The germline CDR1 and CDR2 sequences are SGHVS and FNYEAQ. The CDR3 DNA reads TGTGCCAGCAGCCGCCCCCCAGATACGCAGTATTTT. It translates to CASSRPPDTQYF.

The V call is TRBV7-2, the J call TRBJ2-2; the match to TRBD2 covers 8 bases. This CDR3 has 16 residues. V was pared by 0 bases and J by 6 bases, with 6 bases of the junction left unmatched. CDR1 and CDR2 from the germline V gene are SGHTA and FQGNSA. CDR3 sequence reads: CASSLAPLAGPGELFF. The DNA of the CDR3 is TGTGCCAGCAGCTTAGCCCCCCTAGCGGGTCCCGGGGAGCTGTTTTTT.

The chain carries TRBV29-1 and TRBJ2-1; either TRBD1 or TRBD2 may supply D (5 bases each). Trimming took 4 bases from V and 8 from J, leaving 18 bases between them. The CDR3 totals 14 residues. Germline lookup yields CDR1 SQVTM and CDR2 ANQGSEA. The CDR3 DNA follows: TGCAGCGTTGTAAGAGGGGCTAGGCGATATGAGCAGTTCTTC. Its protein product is CSVVRGARRYEQFF.

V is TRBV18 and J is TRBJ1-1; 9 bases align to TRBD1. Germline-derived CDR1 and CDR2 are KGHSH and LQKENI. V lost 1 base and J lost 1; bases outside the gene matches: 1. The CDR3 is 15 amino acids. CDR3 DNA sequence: TGTGCCAGCTCACCACGGACAGGGGAGAACACTGAAGCTTTCTTT. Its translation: CASSPRTGENTEAFF. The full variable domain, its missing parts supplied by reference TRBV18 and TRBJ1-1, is NAGVMQNPRHLVRRRGQEARLRCSPMKGHSHVYWYRQLPEEGLKFMVYLQKENIIDESGMPKERFSAEFPKEGPSILRIQQVVRGDSAAYFCASSPRTGENTEAFFGQGTRLTVV.

The CDR3 region has the DNA TGTGCCAGCATTTCCCCGGGGACGTCCTACTATGGCTACACCTTC. Its translation is CASISPGTSYYGYTF. The genes are TRBV28 and TRBJ1-2, with a possible D match to TRBD1 (5 bases). Germline CDR1 MDHEN, CDR2 SYDVKM. Trimming took 7 bases from V and 3 from J, leaving 18 bases between them. The CDR3 has 15 amino acids.

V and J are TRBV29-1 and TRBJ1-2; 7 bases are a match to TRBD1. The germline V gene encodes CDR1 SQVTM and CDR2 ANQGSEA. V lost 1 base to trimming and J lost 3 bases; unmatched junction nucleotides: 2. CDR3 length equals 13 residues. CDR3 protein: CSVEGGTDYGYTF. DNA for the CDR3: TGCAGCGTTGAAGGCGGGACAGACTATGGCTACACCTTC.